This is a list of T cell receptor beta chains from one sample in a study of response to subunit inactivated influenza vaccine. TCRdb passed the RT-PCR reads through MiXCR, listing each CDR3 protein once. There are some 160,000 distinct CDR3 sequences in the sample; 11% occur only once, and roughly an eighth lies in the top ten. The material sequenced was non-naive T cells sorted from PBMCs, taken roughly 45 days after vaccination. The source is a man aged 50-60 years who received an inactivated influenza vaccine. CDR3s include the opening cysteine and the closing phenylalanine or tryptophan. Fields, in order: D gene, clone size, V gene, J gene, CDR3 DNA, CDR3 protein. The D gene is left open where the match is weak. For some rows the clone size is stated as once, few or many, or as a class when expanded; others skip it.

TRBD2	many	TRBV7-8	TRBJ2-7	TGTGCCAGCAGCTTAGCCGGGACTAGCGGCAACTACGAGCAGTACTTC	CASSLAGTSGNYEQYF
-	-	TRBV9	TRBJ1-5	TGTGCCAGCAGCGTAGGGTGGGGGAACAATCAGCCCCAGCATTTT	CASSVGWGNNQPQHF
-	-	TRBV18	TRBJ2-1	TGTGCCAGCTCACCAAGAGGGGTATCCTACAATGAGCAGTTCTTC	CASSPRGVSYNEQFF
-	many	TRBV15	TRBJ2-7	TGTGCCACCAGCAGAGGAGCGGGTATCGACTACGAGCAGTACTTC	CATSRGAGIDYEQYF
-	-	TRBV5-4	TRBJ2-3	TGTGCCAGCAGCGCGGGCTTGGGGGGTTCAGGGAGCTCCACAGATACGCAGTATTTT	CASSAGLGGSGSSTDTQYF
-	-	TRBV7-9	TRBJ2-5	TGTGCCAGCAGCTTAGGCGACAGTCCCCAAGAGACCCAGTACTTC	CASSLGDSPQETQYF
-	few	TRBV5-6	TRBJ2-7	TGTGCCAGCAGCTTGGCCGGACAGTCGGGGGAGCAGTACTTC	CASSLAGQSGEQYF
TRBD2	few	TRBV4-3	TRBJ2-1	TGCGCCAGCAGCCAAGAGGCTAGCGGGGGGAATGAGCAGTTCTTC	CASSQEASGGNEQFF
TRBD2	-	TRBV11-2	TRBJ2-1	TGTGCCAGCAGCTCCCGGGGGCGGGGGGCTTACAATGAGCAGTTCTTC	CASSSRGRGAYNEQFF
TRBD2	many	TRBV5-1	TRBJ2-1	TGCGCCAGCAGCTTGGATACTAGCGGGGGTTACAATGAGCAGTTCTTC	CASSLDTSGGYNEQFF
TRBD2	few	TRBV20-1	TRBJ2-7	TGCAGTGCTAGTCTCCCGGGAGGGAACTACGAGCAGTACTTC	CSASLPGGNYEQYF
TRBD1	few	TRBV10-3	TRBJ2-2	TGTGCCATCAGCAACAGGGGGCCCACCGGGGAGCTGTTTTTT	CAISNRGPTGELFF
-	-	TRBV11-2	TRBJ2-5	TGTGCCAGCAGCCCCTTTATCCCTGGGGAAGAGACCCAGTACTTC	CASSPFIPGEETQYF
-	-	TRBV20-1	TRBJ1-5	TGCAGTGCTAGAGATTACAGTCATAGCAATCAGCCCCAGCATTTT	CSARDYSHSNQPQHF
TRBD2	few	TRBV7-6	TRBJ2-5	TGTGCCAGCAGCCGTCCTAGCGGGGGGGTGGAGACCCAGTACTTC	CASSRPSGGVETQYF
TRBD2	few	TRBV20-1	TRBJ2-2	TGCAGTGCTAGAGCGAGCGGGAGGGCCCCGCGCACCGGGGAGCTGTTTTTT	CSARASGRAPRTGELFF
TRBD2	-	TRBV6-1	TRBJ2-1	TGTGCCAGCAGTCTGAGCGGGAGGACCAACAATGAGCAGTTCTTC	CASSLSGRTNNEQFF
-	many	TRBV29-1	TRBJ2-1	TGCAGCGTAGACAGGGAGGGCGCGTTGGTGAATGAGCAGTTCTTC	CSVDREGALVNEQFF
-	few	TRBV5-1	TRBJ2-5	TGCGCCAGCAGCCTAACAGCCGACGGGGCCCAGTACTTC	CASSLTADGAQYF
TRBD2	few	TRBV10-3	TRBJ2-1	TGTGCCATCAGTGACCCCTATGGGACTAGCGGAATCAATGAGCAGTTCTTC	CAISDPYGTSGINEQFF
-	-	TRBV14	TRBJ2-4	TGTGCCAGCAGCCAGTTTGCCAGCCCTCCGAAAAACATTCAGTACTTC	CASSQFASPPKNIQYF
-	many	TRBV5-1	TRBJ2-1	TGCGCCAGCAGGGGAGGTCGTGGGAGGATCACCAATGAGCAGTTCTTC	CASRGGRGRITNEQFF
TRBD1	-	TRBV3-1	TRBJ2-6	TGTGCCAGCTGCCTCCACCCTAGAGGACAGGGTTGGGCCAACGTCCTGACTTTC	CASCLHPRGQGWANVLTF
-	-	TRBV7-6	TRBJ1-5	TGTGCCAGCAGCTTAGGGGGAGGGTCGGGGAGACCCCAGCATTTT	CASSLGGGSGRPQHF
TRBD2	many	TRBV5-1	TRBJ2-7	TGCGCCAGCAGCTTGGTGACTAGCGGGAGACGAGTAGTCGAGCAGTACTTC	CASSLVTSGRRVVEQYF